Below, one TCR beta chain is given with its context. Its cognate antigen is unknown. The data were taken from a study of shared clonotypes between healthy human individuals. Whole-study results and caveats: The diversity represented, both genetic and in exposure history, was limited by few donors. The study found 4.5% to 6% of naive CD4 clonotypes shared across four donors.

Sequenced by immunoSEQ multiplex PCR; TCRdb stores in-frame clones only, minus some. This table has approximately 1.4 million clones, 95% to 99% appearing once. Germline CDR1 reads SGDLS; CDR2 reads YYNGEE. Germline trimming cut 2 bases from V and 9 bases from J; bases unmatched to any gene: 14. The CDR3 extends over 17 amino acids. This sequence was found in a man aged 25 to 40 in good health. V is TRBV9 and J is TRBJ2-1; 10 bases line up with TRBD2. The specimen sequenced was naive CD4+ T cells sorted from blood. Subset meaning: CD45RA+ positively selected. The CDR3 DNA reads TGTGCCAGCAGCGTGGCATATAGCGGGAGGCCTGAGAGTGAGCAGTTCTTC. Its translation: CASSVAYSGRPESEQFF.